This entry features one T cell receptor beta chain sequence. This record belongs to a study of blood T cell repertoires in COVID-19. For the study at large: Material from acute and convalescent COVID-19 was sourced from the United States, Italy and Spain.

TCRdb keeps only in-frame clones here, not all; method: immunoSEQ multiplex PCR. The table lists tens of thousands of clones, nearly 90% of them singletons. This CDR3 region has 14 residues. The trim removed 4 bases at V and 8 bases at J, leaving 8 bases unmatched. CDR1 is MGHDK and CDR2 is SYGVNS in the germline V gene. The chain has TRBV25-1 and TRBJ1-2; 9 bases match TRBD1. The sequenced material came from peripheral blood. The TCR comes from a man aged 60-69 years with acute or convalescent COVID-19. The CDR3 reads CASSGRDRALGYTF. The CDR3 DNA reads as TGTGCCAGCAGTGGGCGGGACAGGGCATTGGGCTACACCTTC.